Listed below are T cell receptor beta chains from one sample, sequenced in a study of blood T cells in healthy people across ages. TCRdb analysed the 5' RACE reads with MiXCR anew, one entry per CDR3 protein. The sample records around 900,000 distinct CDR3 sequences, under 35% being singletons. What was sequenced was blood. These receptors were collected from an elderly woman in good health. The CDR3 runs from the conserved cysteine through the conserved F or W. Fields, in order: CDR3 length, J gene, V gene, clone size, D gene, CDR3 protein, CDR3 DNA. A D gene is named only where the DNA matches it firmly. Where a row states a size, it is once, few, many or the class of an expanded clone; other rows omit it.

15	TRBJ2-3	TRBV6-2/TRBV6-3	.	.	CACSISRRNTDTQYF	TGTGCCTGCAGTATCTCTAGACGGAACACAGATACGCAGTATTTT
17	TRBJ2-3	TRBV20-1	.	.	CSAREPGPQAGTDTQYF	TGCAGTGCTAGAGAACCGGGGCCCCAAGCGGGCACAGATACGCAGTATTTT
14	TRBJ2-7	TRBV6-5	many	.	CASSYSGPTYEQYF	TGTGCCAGCAGTTACTCAGGGCCGACCTACGAGCAGTACTTC
16	TRBJ2-3	TRBV20-1	few	TRBD2	CSARDSGGTGTDTQYF	TGCAGTGCTAGAGATAGCGGGGGCACGGGCACAGATACGCAGTATTTT
17	TRBJ2-3	TRBV12-3/TRBV12-4	.	TRBD2	CASSPGTSGGSADAQYF	TGTGCCAGCAGTCCCGGGACTAGCGGAGGGAGTGCAGATGCGCAGTATTTT
15	TRBJ1-2	TRBV9	.	TRBD1	CASSGGRGTGNGYTF	TGTGCCAGCAGCGGCGGTAGGGGGACAGGGAATGGCTACACCTTC
16	TRBJ1-1	TRBV6-6	.	.	CASIHGGVRDNTEAFF	TGTGCCAGCATCCACGGGGGGGTCCGGGATAACACTGAAGCTTTCTTT
14	TRBJ1-1	TRBV19	.	.	CASTFRGGGTEAFF	TGTGCCAGTACGTTCAGGGGAGGAGGCACTGAAGCTTTCTTT
14	TRBJ2-3	TRBV10-3	many	.	CAISASGRTDTQYF	TGTGCCATCAGTGCTTCGGGGAGAACAGATACGCAGTATTTT
14	TRBJ2-7	TRBV6-2/TRBV6-3	few	TRBD2	CASSRGGFGYEQYF	TGTGCCAGCAGCCGCGGGGGGTTCGGGTACGAGCAGTACTTC
18	TRBJ2-5	TRBV20-1	once	TRBD1	CSARGGGTRDSYQETQYF	TGCAGTGCTCGTGGGGGCGGTACTCGGGACAGCTACCAAGAGACCCAGTACTTC
12	TRBJ2-7	TRBV3-1	.	.	CASSTRLHEQYF	TGTGCCAGCAGCACTCGACTCCACGAGCAGTACTTC
14	TRBJ2-5	TRBV6-5	.	TRBD1	CTSSYDREGETQYF	TGTACCAGCAGTTACGACAGGGAAGGAGAGACCCAGTACTTC
12	TRBJ2-7	TRBV20-1	.	.	CSARETVYEQYF	TGCAGTGCTAGAGAGACAGTCTACGAGCAGTACTTC
12	TRBJ2-7	TRBV12-3/TRBV12-4	many	.	CASSLGAHEQYF	TGTGCCAGCAGTTTGGGCGCTCACGAGCAGTACTTC
12	TRBJ2-2	TRBV7-2	many	.	CASTSSTGELFF	TGTGCCAGCACCTCCAGCACCGGGGAGCTGTTTTTT
14	TRBJ1-2	TRBV15	many	.	CATSRDRTDYGYTF	TGTGCCACCAGCAGAGACCGGACAGACTATGGCTACACCTTC
17	TRBJ2-5	TRBV7-9	few	.	CASSLGTQSMYQETQYF	TGTGCCAGCAGCTTAGGTACCCAATCTATGTACCAAGAGACCCAGTACTTC
14	TRBJ2-1	TRBV6-5	.	TRBD2	CASSYPSGGNEQFF	TGTGCCAGCAGTTACCCGTCGGGGGGGAATGAGCAGTTTTTC
18	TRBJ2-5	TRBV6-2/TRBV6-3	many	TRBD2	CASSYSRASGGSRGTQYF	TGTGCCAGCAGTTACTCGAGGGCTAGCGGGGGGTCCCGAGGGACCCAGTACTTC
14	TRBJ1-5	TRBV20-1	.	.	CKLHEGSSNQPQHF	TGCAAACTTCACGAGGGCAGTAGCAATCAGCCCCAGCATTTT
21	TRBJ2-1	TRBV7-8	many	.	CASSSGGWTSIRGGLGNEQFF	TGTGCCAGCAGCTCAGGGGGGTGGACATCAATCCGGGGGGGCCTGGGCAATGAGCAGTTCTTC
14	TRBJ2-3	TRBV4-2	many	TRBD2	CASSQPGGVDTQYF	TGTGCCAGCAGCCAACCGGGGGGGGTAGATACGCAGTATTTT
14	TRBJ2-2	TRBV10-3	.	TRBD1	CAIRGTGNTGELFF	TGTGCCATCAGAGGGACAGGGAACACCGGGGAGCTGTTTTTT